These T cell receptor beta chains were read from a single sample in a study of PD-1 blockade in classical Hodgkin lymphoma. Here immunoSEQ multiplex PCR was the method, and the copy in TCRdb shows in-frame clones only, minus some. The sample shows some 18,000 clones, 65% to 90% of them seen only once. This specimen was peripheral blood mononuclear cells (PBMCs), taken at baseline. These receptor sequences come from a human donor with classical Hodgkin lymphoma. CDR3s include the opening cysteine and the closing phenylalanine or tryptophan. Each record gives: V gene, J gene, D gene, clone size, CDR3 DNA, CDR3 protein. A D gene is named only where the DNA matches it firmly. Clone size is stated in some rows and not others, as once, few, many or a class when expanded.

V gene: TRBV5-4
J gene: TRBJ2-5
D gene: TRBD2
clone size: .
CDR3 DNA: TGTGCCAGCAGCCCCGGACTAGCGGGGTCCCAAGAGACCCAGTACTTC
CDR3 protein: CASSPGLAGSQETQYF

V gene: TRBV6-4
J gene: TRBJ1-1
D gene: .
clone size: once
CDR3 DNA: TGTGCCAGCCATGCCATGGGCGCGGGGTCCACTGAAGCTTTCTTT
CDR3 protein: CASHAMGAGSTEAFF

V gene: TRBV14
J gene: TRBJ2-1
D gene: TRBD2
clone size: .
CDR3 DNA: TGTGCCAGCAGCCAGAGCCCTGTTCGGGCGGGGGGTAACAATGAGCAGTTCTTC
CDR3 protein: CASSQSPVRAGGNNEQFF

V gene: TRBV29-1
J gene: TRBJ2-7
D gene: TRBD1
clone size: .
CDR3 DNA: TGCAGCGCCCGGATCCGGGACAGGGAGCACTACGAGCAGTACTTC
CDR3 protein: CSARIRDREHYEQYF

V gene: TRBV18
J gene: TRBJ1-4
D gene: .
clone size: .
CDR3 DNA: TGTGCCAGCTCACCGGCCGCCCATACTAATGAAAAACTGTTTTTT
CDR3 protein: CASSPAAHTNEKLFF

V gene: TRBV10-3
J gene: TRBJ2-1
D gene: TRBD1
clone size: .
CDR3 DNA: TGTGCCACAAACGGACAGGGCCCCACCTCCTACAATGAGCAGTTCTTC
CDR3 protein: CATNGQGPTSYNEQFF

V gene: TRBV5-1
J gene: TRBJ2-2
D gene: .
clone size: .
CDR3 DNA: TGCGCCAGCAGCGCCCGGGGGAAGACAGGCGACACCGGGGAGCTGTTTTTT
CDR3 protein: CASSARGKTGDTGELFF

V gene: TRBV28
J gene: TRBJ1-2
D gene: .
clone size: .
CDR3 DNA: TGTGCCAGCATTAAACGGGAAGGGGTCGTCTATGGCTACACCTTC
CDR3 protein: CASIKREGVVYGYTF

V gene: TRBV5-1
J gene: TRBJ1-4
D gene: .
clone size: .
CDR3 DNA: TGCGCCAGCAGCTTAGGAAGATCGGTTTCCGGATATGAAAAACTGTTTTTT
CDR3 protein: CASSLGRSVSGYEKLFF

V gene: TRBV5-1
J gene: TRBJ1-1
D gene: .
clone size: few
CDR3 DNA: TGCGCCAGCAGCGATCCAACCGGGCCTATTAACACTGAAGCTTTCTTT
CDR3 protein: CASSDPTGPINTEAFF

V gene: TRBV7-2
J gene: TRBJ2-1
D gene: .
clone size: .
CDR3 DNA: TGTGCCAGCAGCTTAGGGTTAGAATACAATGAGCAGTTCTTC
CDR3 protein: CASSLGLEYNEQFF

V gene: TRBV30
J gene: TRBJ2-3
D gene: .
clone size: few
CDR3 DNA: TGTGCCTGGAGTCCGCCAGTGATCGGGGCAGATACGCAGTATTTT
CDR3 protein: CAWSPPVIGADTQYF

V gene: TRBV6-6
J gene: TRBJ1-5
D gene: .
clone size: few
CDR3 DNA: TGTGCCAGCAGGCCGGACAGTAATCAGCCCCAGCATTTT
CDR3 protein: CASRPDSNQPQHF

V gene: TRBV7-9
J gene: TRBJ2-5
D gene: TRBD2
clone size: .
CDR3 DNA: TGTGCCAGCAGCTTAGCGGAAGTAGCGGGGCAAGAGACCCAGTACTTC
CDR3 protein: CASSLAEVAGQETQYF

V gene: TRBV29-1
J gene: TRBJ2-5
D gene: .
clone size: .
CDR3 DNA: TGCAGCGTTGGGAAGGGACCAACGCCGCGCCAAGAGACCCAGTACTTC
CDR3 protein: CSVGKGPTPRQETQYF

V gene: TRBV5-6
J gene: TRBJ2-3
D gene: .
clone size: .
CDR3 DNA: TGTGCCAGCAGCTTGTATAGCCCGGACGATACGCAGTATTTT
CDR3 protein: CASSLYSPDDTQYF

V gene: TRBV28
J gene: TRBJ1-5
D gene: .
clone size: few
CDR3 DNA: TGTGCCAGCAGTTTTGTGGTGGCTGTGGGGCCCCAGCATTTT
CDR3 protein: CASSFVVAVGPQHF

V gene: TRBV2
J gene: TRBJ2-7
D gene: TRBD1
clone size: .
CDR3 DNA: TGTGCCAGCGGACCCGTTTCGGGACAGGGGCTTAGGGGGGAATACGAGCAGTACTTC
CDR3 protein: CASGPVSGQGLRGEYEQYF

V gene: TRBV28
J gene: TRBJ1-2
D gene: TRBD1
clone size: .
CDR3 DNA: TGTGCCAGCAGTACAGGGGAGGGCCCGGGCTACACCTTC
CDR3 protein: CASSTGEGPGYTF

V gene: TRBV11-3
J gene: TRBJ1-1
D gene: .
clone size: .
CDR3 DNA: TGTGCCAGCAGCTCCAACATCGGCCAGAAAACCGAAGCTTTCTTT
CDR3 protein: CASSSNIGQKTEAFF

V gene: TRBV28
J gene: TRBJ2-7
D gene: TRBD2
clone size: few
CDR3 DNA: TGTGCCAGCAGTTTACGAGACCCGCTAGCGGAGAGACTCGAGCAGTACTTC
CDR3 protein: CASSLRDPLAERLEQYF

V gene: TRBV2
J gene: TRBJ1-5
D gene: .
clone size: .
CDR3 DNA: TGTGCCAGCAGTCAGGTGAATAGCAATCAGCCCCAGCATTTT
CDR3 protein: CASSQVNSNQPQHF

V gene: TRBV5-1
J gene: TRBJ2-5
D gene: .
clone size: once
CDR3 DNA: TGCGCCAGTCACAATGTTGGGGACCAAGAGACCCAGTACTTC
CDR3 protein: CASHNVGDQETQYF

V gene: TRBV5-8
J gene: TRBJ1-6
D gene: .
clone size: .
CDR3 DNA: TGTGCCAGCAGCTTGGACCACGTCTATAATTCACCCCTCCACTTT
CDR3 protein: CASSLDHVYNSPLHF

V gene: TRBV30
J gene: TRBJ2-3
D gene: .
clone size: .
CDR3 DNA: TGTGCCTGGAGTGTAAGGGAGGTCACAGATACGCAGTATTTT
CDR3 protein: CAWSVREVTDTQYF

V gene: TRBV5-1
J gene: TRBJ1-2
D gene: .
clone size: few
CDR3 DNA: TGCGCCAGCAGCTTGGCCGGGTCTGAGCGGGCTAACTATGGCTACACCTTC
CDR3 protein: CASSLAGSERANYGYTF

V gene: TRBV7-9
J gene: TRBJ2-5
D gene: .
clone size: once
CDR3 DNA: TGTGCCAGCAGCGCACCAGGGAGCGAGACCCAGTACTTC
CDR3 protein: CASSAPGSETQYF

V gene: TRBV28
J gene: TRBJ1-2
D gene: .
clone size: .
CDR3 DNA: TGTGCCAGCAGTCCGGGACACGCTAACTATGGCTACACCTTC
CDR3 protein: CASSPGHANYGYTF

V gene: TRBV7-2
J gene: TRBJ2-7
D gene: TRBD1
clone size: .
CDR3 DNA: TGTGCCAGCAGCTTAGGGGGGACAGCAACCTACGAGCAGTACTTC
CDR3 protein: CASSLGGTATYEQYF

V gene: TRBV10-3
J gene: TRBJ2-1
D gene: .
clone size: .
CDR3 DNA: TGTGCCATCACCTCAGGCCCTCGCTCCTACAATGAGCAGTTCTTC
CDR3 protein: CAITSGPRSYNEQFF

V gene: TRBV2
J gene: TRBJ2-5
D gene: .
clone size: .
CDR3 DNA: TGTGCCAGCAGTGGTACCGGGGGGCTGGAGACCCAGTACTTC
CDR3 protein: CASSGTGGLETQYF

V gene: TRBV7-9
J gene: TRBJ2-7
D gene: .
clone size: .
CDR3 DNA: TGTGCCAGCAGCTTATCGGGGTACGAGCAGTACTTC
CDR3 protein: CASSLSGYEQYF

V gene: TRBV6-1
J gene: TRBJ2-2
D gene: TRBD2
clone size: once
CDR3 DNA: TGTGCCAGCAGTGCAGAGACTAGCGGGAGGGGGATAGGCACCGGGGAGCTGTTTTTT
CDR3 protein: CASSAETSGRGIGTGELFF

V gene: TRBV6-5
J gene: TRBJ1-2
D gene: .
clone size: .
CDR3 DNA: TGTGCCAGCAGTTCTGGGGCCTATGGCTACACCTTC
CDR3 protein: CASSSGAYGYTF

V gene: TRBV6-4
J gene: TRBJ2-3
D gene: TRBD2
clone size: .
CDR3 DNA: TGTGCCAGCAGTGATCCGGGACTAGGGCTGGATACGCAGTATTTT
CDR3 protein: CASSDPGLGLDTQYF

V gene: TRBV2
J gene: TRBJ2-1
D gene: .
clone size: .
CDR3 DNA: TGTGCCAGCAGGGTGGACGGACAAGGATACAATGAGCAGTTCTTC
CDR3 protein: CASRVDGQGYNEQFF

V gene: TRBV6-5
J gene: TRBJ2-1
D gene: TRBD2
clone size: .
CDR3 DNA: TGTGCCAGCAGGCCGGGACTAGCTACCAATGAGCAGTTCTTC
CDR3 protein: CASRPGLATNEQFF

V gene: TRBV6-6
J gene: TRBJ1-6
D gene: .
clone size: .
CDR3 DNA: TGTGCCAGCAGCCCGGAAGGTCAGCTTTCACCCCTCCACTTT
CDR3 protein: CASSPEGQLSPLHF

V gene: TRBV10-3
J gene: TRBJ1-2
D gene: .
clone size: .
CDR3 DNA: TGTGCCATCAGTGAGGATCATACAAGGAACTATGGCTACACCTTC
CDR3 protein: CAISEDHTRNYGYTF

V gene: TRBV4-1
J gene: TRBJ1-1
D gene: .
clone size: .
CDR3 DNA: TGCGCCAGCAGCCGAGCAGGATGGGGGAACACTGAAGCTTTCTTT
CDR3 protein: CASSRAGWGNTEAFF

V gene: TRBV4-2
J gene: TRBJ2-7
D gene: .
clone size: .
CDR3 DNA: TGTGCCAGCAGCCACCACTCCTCCTACGAGCAGTACTTC
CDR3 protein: CASSHHSSYEQYF

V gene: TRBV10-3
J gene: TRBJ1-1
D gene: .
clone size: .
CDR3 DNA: TGTGCCAGCGTACAGGGCTTTAGCACTGAAGCTTTCTTT
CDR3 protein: CASVQGFSTEAFF

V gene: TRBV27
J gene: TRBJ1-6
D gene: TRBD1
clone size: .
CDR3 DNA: TGTGCCAGCAGTCCAACCGGGACAGGGGGATCACCCCTCCACTTT
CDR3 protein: CASSPTGTGGSPLHF

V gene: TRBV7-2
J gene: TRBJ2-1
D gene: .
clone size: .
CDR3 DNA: TGTGCCAGCAGCTTATACTCGGTGAATGAGCAGTTCTTC
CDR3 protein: CASSLYSVNEQFF

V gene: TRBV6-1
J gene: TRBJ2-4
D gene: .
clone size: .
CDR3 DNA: TGTGCCAGCAGTGAAGACAGCACGACGGTAGCCAAAAACATTCAGTACTTC
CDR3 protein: CASSEDSTTVAKNIQYF

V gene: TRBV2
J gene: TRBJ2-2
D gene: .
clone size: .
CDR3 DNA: TGTGCCAGCATGGGTTACACAGGAACCGGGGAGCTGTTTTTT
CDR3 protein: CASMGYTGTGELFF

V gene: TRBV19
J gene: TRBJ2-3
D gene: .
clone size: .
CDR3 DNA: TGTGCCAGCAATGAGGGGCGCACAGATACGCAGTATTTT
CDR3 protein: CASNEGRTDTQYF

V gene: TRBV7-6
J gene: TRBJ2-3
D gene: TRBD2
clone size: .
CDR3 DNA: TGTGCCAGCAGCTTAGTACATGGGACTAGCGGGGATGGTACGCAGTATTTT
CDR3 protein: CASSLVHGTSGDGTQYF

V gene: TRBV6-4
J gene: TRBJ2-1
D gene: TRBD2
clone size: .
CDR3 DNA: TGTGCCAGCAGTGCGGGCGGGGGGGCCTACAATGAGCAGTTCTTC
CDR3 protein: CASSAGGGAYNEQFF

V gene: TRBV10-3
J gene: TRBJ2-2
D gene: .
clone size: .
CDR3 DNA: TGTGCCACAGAGAACACCGGGGAGCTGTTTTTT
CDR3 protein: CATENTGELFF

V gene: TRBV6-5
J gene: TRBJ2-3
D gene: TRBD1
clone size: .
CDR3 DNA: TGTGCCAGCAGTTACGGACAGGGGGCCACAGATACGCAGTATTTT
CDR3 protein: CASSYGQGATDTQYF

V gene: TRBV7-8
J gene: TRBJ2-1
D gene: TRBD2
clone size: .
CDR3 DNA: TGTGCCAGCAGCTTACTAGCGGGGGGCCGCAATGAGCAGTTCTTC
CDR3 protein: CASSLLAGGRNEQFF